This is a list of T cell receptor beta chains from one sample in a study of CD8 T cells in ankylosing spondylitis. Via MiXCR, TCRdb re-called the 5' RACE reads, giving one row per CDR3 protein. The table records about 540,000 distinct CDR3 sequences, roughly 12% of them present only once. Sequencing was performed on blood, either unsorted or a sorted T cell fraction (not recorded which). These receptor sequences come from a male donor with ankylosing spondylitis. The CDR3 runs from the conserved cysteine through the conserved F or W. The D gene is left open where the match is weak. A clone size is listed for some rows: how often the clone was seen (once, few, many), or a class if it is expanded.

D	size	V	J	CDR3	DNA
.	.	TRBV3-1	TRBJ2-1	CASSQVQILGNEQFF	TGTGCCAGCAGCCAAGTTCAGATCCTTGGGAATGAGCAGTTCTTC
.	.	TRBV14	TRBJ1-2	CASSQDGNSYGYTF	TGTGCCAGCAGCCAAGACGGGAACTCCTATGGCTACACCTTC
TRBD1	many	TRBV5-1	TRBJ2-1	CASSFSGGLRDYNEQFF	TGCGCCAGCAGCTTTTCAGGGGGCCTTAGGGACTACAATGAGCAGTTCTTC
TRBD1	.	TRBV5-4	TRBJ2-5	CASRGQGVETQYF	TGTGCCAGCAGGGGACAGGGGGTGGAGACCCAGTACTTC
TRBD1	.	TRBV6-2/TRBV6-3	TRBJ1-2	CASSPHPTGIYGYTF	TGTGCCAGCAGCCCCCATCCGACAGGGATATATGGCTACACCTTC
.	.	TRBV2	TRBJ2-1	CASSVGSRGYNEQFF	TGTGCCAGCAGTGTGGGGTCTAGAGGATACAATGAGCAGTTCTTC
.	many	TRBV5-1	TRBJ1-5	CASSPGPNQPQHF	TGCGCCAGCAGCCCCGGCCCTAATCAGCCCCAGCATTTT
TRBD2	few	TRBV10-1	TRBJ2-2	CASSDHTSGRRTGELFF	TGCGCCAGCAGTGACCATACCAGCGGGAGGCGGACCGGGGAGCTGTTTTTT
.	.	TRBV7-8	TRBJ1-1	CASSLAPGVTEAFF	TGTGCCAGCAGCTTAGCGCCGGGCGTGACTGAAGCTTTCTTT
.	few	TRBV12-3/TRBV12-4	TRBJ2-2	CASSLGGVLFF	TGTGCCAGCAGTTTAGGGGGCGTGCTGTTTTTT
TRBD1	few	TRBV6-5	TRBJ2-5	CASSYSQGAGETQYF	TGTGCCAGCAGTTACTCACAGGGGGCGGGAGAGACCCAGTACTTC
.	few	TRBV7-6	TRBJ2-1	CASSSLKTSSYNEQFF	TGTGCCAGCAGCTCCCTCAAGACTAGCTCCTACAATGAGCAGTTCTTC
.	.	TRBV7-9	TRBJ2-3	CASRSTGDTQYF	TGTGCCAGCAGATCAACAGGGGATACGCAGTATTTT
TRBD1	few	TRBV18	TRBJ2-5	CASSPSGGETQYF	TGTGCCAGCTCACCATCAGGGGGAGAGACCCAGTACTTC
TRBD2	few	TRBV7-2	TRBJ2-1	CASSSRGLAGYNEQFF	TGTGCCAGCAGCTCCCGTGGACTAGCGGGCTACAATGAGCAGTTCTTC
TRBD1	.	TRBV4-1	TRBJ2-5	CASSQAFHSGGRETQYF	TGCGCCAGCAGCCAAGCCTTCCATTCAGGGGGCCGAGAGACCCAGTACTTC
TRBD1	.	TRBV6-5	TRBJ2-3	CASSYVRGLADTQYF	TGTGCCAGCAGTTACGTTAGGGGGCTGGCAGATACGCAGTATTTT
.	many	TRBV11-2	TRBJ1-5	CASSFGGISNQPQHF	TGTGCCAGCAGCTTTGGAGGAATTAGCAATCAGCCCCAGCATTTT
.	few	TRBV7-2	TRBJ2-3	CASSLEGDVDTQYF	TGTGCCAGCAGCTTAGAGGGGGATGTAGATACGCAGTATTTT
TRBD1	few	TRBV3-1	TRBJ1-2	CASSQDRGRGLGYTF	TGTGCCAGCAGCCAAGATCGGGGCAGGGGGCTCGGCTACACCTTC
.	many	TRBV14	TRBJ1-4	CASSQDGLGDEKLFF	TGTGCCAGCAGCCAAGATGGACTGGGGGATGAAAAACTGTTTTTT
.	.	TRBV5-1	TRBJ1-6	CASRTPGVNSPLHF	TGCGCCAGCAGGACTCCAGGGGTTAATTCACCCCTCCACTTT
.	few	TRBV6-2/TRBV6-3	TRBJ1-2	CASSYSNPAGGYTF	TGTGCCAGCAGTTACTCGAACCCCGCTGGTGGCTACACCTTC
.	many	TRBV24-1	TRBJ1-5	CATSDSGFSSNQPQHF	TGTGCCACCAGTGATTCAGGGTTTTCGAGCAATCAGCCCCAGCATTTT
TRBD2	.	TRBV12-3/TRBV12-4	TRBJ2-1	CASTFTGLSNEQFF	TGTGCCAGCACTTTCACGGGACTAAGCAATGAGCAGTTCTTC
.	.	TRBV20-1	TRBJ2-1	CSASTGRRYNEQFF	TGCAGTGCTAGTACCGGGAGACGGTACAATGAGCAGTTCTTC
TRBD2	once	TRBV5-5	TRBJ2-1	CASSQRLAGVYNEQFF	TGTGCCAGCAGCCAACGACTAGCGGGAGTCTACAATGAGCAGTTCTTC
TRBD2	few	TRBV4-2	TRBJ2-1	CASSQEGAGGAGNEQFF	TGTGCCAGCAGCCAAGAGGGGGCGGGAGGAGCGGGGAATGAGCAGTTCTTC
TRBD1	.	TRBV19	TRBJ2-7	CASSAGTGGYEQYF	TGTGCCAGTAGTGCCGGGACAGGGGGTTACGAGCAGTACTTC
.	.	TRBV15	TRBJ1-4	CATRGVMREKLFF	TGTGCCACCAGAGGCGTGATGCGTGAAAAACTGTTTTTT